This TCR beta chain was recovered during a study of blood T cell repertoires in COVID-19 (dated by TCRdb to the early 2020s). Broadly, across the study: Samples from collaborators originated in the United States, Italy and Spain and spanned both the acute and convalescent phases of COVID-19. A de-identified subject ID, COVID-19 status, age in years and sex were almost always included in the sample metadata. The dataset comprised deeply sampled blood TCRbeta repertoires from subjects exposed to, actively infected with, or recovered from COVID-19. Samples came from the ongoing ImmuneRACE study (first 160 participants) plus 1,254 subjects from 6 global collaborators. A freely available public database, intended as a resource for researchers studying the immune response to SARS-CoV-2, is where the repertoires were released. The prospective study material was composed of cDNA or gDNA derived from T cells, B-cell-depleted T cells, or PBMCs. Where HLA class I and class II types were available, the types were taken from metadata supplied by the sample provider, not from assay-based typing.

There are a few counts of this clone. Its antigen remains unidentified. The input lacks base qualities; no much larger clone sits a single base away. TCRbeta CDR3 regions were amplified from genomic DNA using the immunoSEQ Assay, a bias-controlled multiplex PCR. The original methods were these. The number of nucleated cells in each sample was estimated by amplification of reference gene primers within the assay. To quantify the absolute abundance of each unique TCRbeta CDR3 rearrangement, sequence reads were collapsed and filtered. For each sample, productive Simpson clonality was calculated by taking the square root of Simpson's diversity index across productive rearrangements. What TCRdb holds here is the immuneACCESS table cut down to in-frame rearrangements. Part of the clones is not present; checked against another copy, under half of the missing clones reflect an unresolved V gene, and the others are unexplained. That table gives V, J and clone size, and the DNA gave D and trimming. This sample is represented by approximately 75,000 clones; 75% to 90% of them were singletons. 5.1% of the sample is in the top ten clones.

Each collaborating institution followed its own protocols to collect whole blood in K2EDTA tubes. For TCRbeta analysis, collaborators shipped samples as frozen whole blood, isolated PBMCs, or DNA extracted from either of those sample types. General findings and caveats noted by the study authors: The quantity of clinical and demographic metadata differed by source and by participant and was supplied without curation.

From its cysteine to its phenylalanine, the CDR3 spans 15 amino acids. Only the CDR3 part of the read is kept: 45 bases, read in frame from the first base. Unmatched junction bases come to 8, with V trimmed by 7 bases and J by 5 bases. Based on the germline V gene, the CDR1 and CDR2 sequences are SGHTA and FQGNSA. The V and J segments used are TRBV7-2 and TRBJ2-3; TRBD2 aligns with 11 central bases. Sequencing used peripheral blood. The TCR sequence derives from an older man with acute or convalescent COVID-19. The DNA sequence reads TGTGCCAGCACCCATAGCGGGGGGGCCGGAGATACGCAGTATTTT. It specifies CASTHSGGAGDTQYF.